This TCR beta chain derives from a study of shared clonotypes between healthy human individuals (dated by TCRdb to between 2020 and 2021). About the study as a whole: A few men and two women, aged 18 to 49 years, made up the cohort. For each donor, CD4 naive and CD4 memory were each given three plates, CD8 naive was given two plates, and CD8 memory was given one plate. Blood TCR repertoires of five healthy adults were deeply sequenced to estimate repertoire size and the extent of clonotype sharing between individuals. Libraries were prepared and TCR repertoires were sequenced by different laboratories using diverse techniques, in order to increase sequencing depth and limit assay-specific biases. Each donor's leukapheresis produced roughly between roughly 0.94 and 9.5 billion PBMCs. The full study reports these points: The genetic and exposure-history diversity represented was limited by the small number of donors. Only blood was sampled, and tissue TCR repertoires likely differ from those in blood. Naive subsets generally had larger estimated clonotype richness than memory subsets did. Even with the large sequencing depth, rarefaction of the sorted-subset datasets indicated that sequencing was incomplete. Compared with non-shared clonotypes, clonotypes shared by all four sorted-subset donors had higher generation probabilities. Across a few donors, about 4.5% of naive CD4, 3.5% of naive CD8, around 2.5% of memory CD4, and about 0.44% of memory CD8 clonotypes were shared. Based on pairwise subsampling, the degree of clonotype sharing among donors was expected to be affected by sequencing depth.

Remarks on this clone: Its binding antigen is unknown. No base quality information exists; no much larger clone differs at one position.

The CDR3 holds 15 amino acids from the cysteine to the phenylalanine. The read is trimmed to its CDR3 DNA, 45 bases read in frame from base 1. Via the germline V gene, CDR1 is MDHEN and CDR2 SYDVKM. V is trimmed back by 4 bases and J by 5 bases, and the junction contains 6 bases that no gene match accounts for. Using the deep immunoSEQ assay, TCR CDR3 regions were amplified from genomic DNA by multiplex PCR. Genomic DNA extracted from each cell subset was distributed evenly over all wells of several immunoSEQ 96-well plates, and each plate served as one replicate. For sorted subsets, around 200 ng genomic DNA, equal to tens of thousands of T cell genomes, was loaded into each replicate PCR. The purified libraries were quantified using a Qubit 3.0 fluorometer, sized with a Bioanalyzer 2100, and then quantified again using the KAPA Library Quantification kit. Every immunoSEQ 96-well plate was sequenced on a separate single-read 150-cycle Illumina NextSeq 550 flow cell. The original methods were these. The immunoSEQ output contained only junctional sequences without quality scores, so filtering could not match that applied to full-length reads. Sequences were annotated with PyIR, a Python wrapper for IgBLAST v1.9, and V/J genes and CDR3 were assigned using IMGT germline references. Reads with weak V/J assignments (E-value above 1e-6), missing CDR3, stop codons, out-of-frame junctions, or ambiguous translated residues were removed. V3J clonotypes were defined as sequences sharing an identical inferred V gene, J gene, and CDR3 amino acid sequence. Percentage overlap between repertoires was computed as shared unique clonotypes divided by the size of the smaller repertoire. Richness of each repertoire was evaluated using RTK rarefaction, the Chao1 estimator, and Recon v2.1 estimates of unobserved clonotypes. OLGA was used to compute generation probabilities for all TCRbeta clonotypes that the gDNA method yielded from a few donors. TCRdb took this table from immuneACCESS and kept in-frame rearrangements with V and J called. Such tables lack part of the clones; where checked against another copy, unresolved V genes explain under half of the gap, and the rest is unexplained. D and trimming come from the DNA, and the V and J calls and clone size come from that table. This sample has 500,000 to 550,000 clones in its table, and 95% to 97% of those were observed once. The top ten constitute under 0.065% of the sample.

Donors were healthy HIV-negative adults with no recently reported acute infections or vaccinations. Only Caucasian adults living in Nashville, Tennessee, USA were represented among the donors. CD4+ T cells were enriched through magnetic negative selection, after which naive cells were positively selected on CD45RA and the remaining negative fraction served as the memory subset. Blood was collected by leukapheresis, and PBMCs were isolated by Ficoll-Histopaque density gradient centrifugation and then cryopreserved in liquid nitrogen vapor phase. Purity and quantity of every magnetically sorted T cell population were checked by analytical flow cytometry. Genomic DNA was isolated from each sorted fraction and quantified by UV absorbance on a Nanodrop 2000c.

This receptor was obtained from a woman aged 30 to 39 in good health. The rearrangement joined TRBV28 to TRBJ2-2; 8 central nucleotides agree with TRBD1. The specimen was naive CD4+ T cells sorted from blood. The sample's cell subset or site label, decoded: CD45RA+ positively selected. The DNA sequence is given as TGTGCCAGCAGTTCAGGGGGCCCGGGAACCGGGGAGCTGTTTTTT. Translated, this gives CASSSGGPGTGELFF.